These T cell receptor beta chains were read from a single sample in a study of shared clonotypes between healthy human individuals. Profiling relied on immunoSEQ multiplex PCR, and the TCRdb table lists in-frame clones only, not all of them. The table records 2 million to 2.5 million clones, over 85% of them present only once. The sequencing sample was made of naive CD4+ T cells from PBMCs. These receptors all stem from a man younger than 30 in good health. Some clones in this sample may be carry-over from other donors' samples. The CDR3 runs from the conserved cysteine through the conserved F or W. A D gene is named only where the DNA matches it firmly. Size is stated for part of the rows, as once, few or many counts, or as a class when the clone is expanded.

j_gene: TRBJ1-4
v_gene: TRBV6-1
abundance: -
d_gene: TRBD1
CDR3aa: CASSVRGTGKLFF
CDR3nt: TGTGCCAGCAGTGTTAGAGGGACAGGAAAACTGTTTTTT

j_gene: TRBJ2-5
v_gene: TRBV6-1
abundance: -
d_gene: TRBD2
CDR3aa: CASSEGASGNQETQYF
CDR3nt: TGTGCCAGCAGTGAGGGGGCTAGCGGGAACCAAGAGACCCAGTACTTC

j_gene: TRBJ1-1
v_gene: TRBV14
abundance: -
d_gene: -
CDR3aa: CASDLAGGGTEAFF
CDR3nt: TGTGCCAGCGACCTTGCGGGAGGAGGTACTGAAGCTTTCTTT

j_gene: TRBJ2-3
v_gene: TRBV5-1
abundance: -
d_gene: TRBD1
CDR3aa: CASSLVRTGGTSTDTQYF
CDR3nt: TGCGCCAGCAGCTTGGTGAGGACAGGGGGCACTAGCACAGATACGCAGTATTTT

j_gene: TRBJ2-3
v_gene: TRBV7-2
abundance: -
d_gene: TRBD2
CDR3aa: CASSLGGRVSDTQYF
CDR3nt: TGTGCCAGCAGCTTAGGCGGGAGAGTTTCAGATACGCAGTATTTT

j_gene: TRBJ1-1
v_gene: TRBV18
abundance: -
d_gene: -
CDR3aa: CASSPPTGAYTEAFF
CDR3nt: TGTGCCAGCTCACCACCGACGGGGGCATACACTGAAGCTTTCTTT

j_gene: TRBJ1-5
v_gene: TRBV10-3
abundance: -
d_gene: TRBD1
CDR3aa: CAISPGTGGNSNQPQHF
CDR3nt: TGTGCCATCAGCCCCGGGACAGGGGGCAATAGCAATCAGCCCCAGCATTTT

j_gene: TRBJ2-5
v_gene: TRBV7-7
abundance: -
d_gene: -
CDR3aa: CASSPRRAIQETQYF
CDR3nt: TGTGCCAGCAGCCCGCGGAGGGCAATCCAAGAGACCCAGTACTTC

j_gene: TRBJ2-1
v_gene: TRBV5-4
abundance: -
d_gene: -
CDR3aa: CASRFDRSSYNEQFF
CDR3nt: TGTGCCAGCAGATTCGACAGGAGCTCCTACAATGAGCAGTTCTTC

j_gene: TRBJ2-1
v_gene: TRBV5-6
abundance: -
d_gene: TRBD2
CDR3aa: CASSRGTSGRSEQFF
CDR3nt: TGTGCCAGCAGCCGCGGGACTAGCGGGAGATCTGAGCAGTTCTTC

j_gene: TRBJ1-2
v_gene: TRBV12-5
abundance: -
d_gene: -
CDR3aa: CASGRRGIGGYTF
CDR3nt: TGTGCTAGTGGCCGACGTGGGATTGGAGGCTACACCTTC

j_gene: TRBJ2-1
v_gene: TRBV10-3
abundance: -
d_gene: TRBD1
CDR3aa: CAISPGQGLFEQFF
CDR3nt: TGTGCCATCAGTCCGGGACAGGGGCTTTTTGAGCAGTTCTTC

j_gene: TRBJ2-2
v_gene: TRBV2
abundance: -
d_gene: -
CDR3aa: CASKSRRAGRQAGELFF
CDR3nt: TGTGCCAGCAAATCCCGCCGAGCGGGTAGACAGGCCGGGGAGCTGTTTTTT

j_gene: TRBJ2-3
v_gene: TRBV7-2
abundance: -
d_gene: -
CDR3aa: CASSLEAAGSTDTQYF
CDR3nt: TGTGCCAGCAGCTTAGAAGCGGCGGGAAGCACAGATACGCAGTATTTT

j_gene: TRBJ1-5
v_gene: TRBV5-6
abundance: once
d_gene: TRBD1
CDR3aa: CASSFDRDQPQHF
CDR3nt: TGTGCCAGCAGCTTTGACAGGGATCAGCCCCAGCATTTT

j_gene: TRBJ2-5
v_gene: TRBV28
abundance: once
d_gene: TRBD2
CDR3aa: CASSPAGGARETQYF
CDR3nt: TGTGCCAGCAGTCCCGCGGGAGGGGCGCGGGAGACCCAGTACTTC

j_gene: TRBJ1-1
v_gene: TRBV11-3
abundance: -
d_gene: -
CDR3aa: CASSLGGQMNTEAFF
CDR3nt: TGTGCCAGCAGCTTAGGGGGTCAGATGAACACTGAAGCTTTCTTT

j_gene: TRBJ2-3
v_gene: TRBV5-1
abundance: once
d_gene: -
CDR3aa: CASSLGVTADTQYF
CDR3nt: TGCGCCAGCAGCTTGGGGGTGACGGCGGATACGCAGTATTTT

j_gene: TRBJ1-2
v_gene: TRBV4-1
abundance: -
d_gene: -
CDR3aa: CASSQDWGNGKGGGYTF
CDR3nt: TGCGCCAGCAGCCAAGATTGGGGCAATGGGAAGGGAGGAGGCTACACCTTC

j_gene: TRBJ2-7
v_gene: TRBV7-3
abundance: once
d_gene: -
CDR3aa: CASSLLPGSEYEQYF
CDR3nt: TGTGCCAGCAGCTTATTACCAGGGAGCGAATACGAGCAGTACTTC

j_gene: TRBJ2-3
v_gene: TRBV19
abundance: -
d_gene: -
CDR3aa: CASSTSGGNTDTQYF
CDR3nt: TGTGCCAGTAGCACCTCCGGCGGAAACACAGATACGCAGTATTTT

j_gene: TRBJ1-1
v_gene: TRBV4-2
abundance: -
d_gene: TRBD1
CDR3aa: CASSLRTGEAPEAFF
CDR3nt: TGTGCCAGCAGCCTTCGGACAGGAGAGGCCCCTGAAGCTTTCTTT

j_gene: TRBJ2-5
v_gene: TRBV7-9
abundance: once
d_gene: -
CDR3aa: CASSPARAGEETQYF
CDR3nt: TGTGCCAGCAGCCCGGCTAGGGCAGGGGAGGAGACCCAGTACTTC

j_gene: TRBJ2-3
v_gene: TRBV6-5
abundance: -
d_gene: -
CDR3aa: CASSYMASRTTDTQYF
CDR3nt: TGTGCCAGCAGTTACATGGCTAGCCGAACCACAGATACGCAGTATTTT